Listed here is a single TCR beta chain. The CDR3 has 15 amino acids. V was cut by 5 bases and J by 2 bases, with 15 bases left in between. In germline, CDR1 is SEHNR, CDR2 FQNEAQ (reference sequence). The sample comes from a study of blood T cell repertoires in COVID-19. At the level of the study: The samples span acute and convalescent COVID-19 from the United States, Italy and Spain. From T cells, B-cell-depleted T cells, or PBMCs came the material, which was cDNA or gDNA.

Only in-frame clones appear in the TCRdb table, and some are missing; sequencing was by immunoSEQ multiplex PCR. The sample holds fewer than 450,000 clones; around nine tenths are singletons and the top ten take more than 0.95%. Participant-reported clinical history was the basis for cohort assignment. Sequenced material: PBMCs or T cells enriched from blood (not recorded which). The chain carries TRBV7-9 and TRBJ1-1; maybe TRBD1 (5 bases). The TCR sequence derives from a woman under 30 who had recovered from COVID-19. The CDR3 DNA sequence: TGTGCCAGCAGCCTCAACCCACGGACAAACACTGAAGCTTTCTTT. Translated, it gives CASSLNPRTNTEAFF. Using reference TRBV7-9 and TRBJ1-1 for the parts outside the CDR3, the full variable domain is DTGVSQNPRHKITKRGQNVTFRCDPISEHNRLYWYRQTLGQGPEFLTYFQNEAQLEKSRLLSDRFSAERPKGSFSTLEIQRTEQGDSAMYLCASSLNPRTNTEAFFGQGTRLTVV.